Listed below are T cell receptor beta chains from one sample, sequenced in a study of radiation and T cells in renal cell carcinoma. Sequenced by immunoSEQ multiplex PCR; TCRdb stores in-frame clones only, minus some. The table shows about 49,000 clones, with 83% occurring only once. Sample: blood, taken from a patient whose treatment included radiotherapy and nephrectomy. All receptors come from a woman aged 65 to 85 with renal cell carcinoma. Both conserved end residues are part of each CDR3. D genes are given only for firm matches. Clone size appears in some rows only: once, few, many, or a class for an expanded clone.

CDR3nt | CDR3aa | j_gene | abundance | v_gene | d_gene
TGTGCCAGTAGTATCGGGTTAGCGGGGCTCAACACAGATACGCAGTATTTT | CASSIGLAGLNTDTQYF | TRBJ2-3 | . | TRBV19 | TRBD2
TGTGCCAGCAGCTTGGCCGGGGACCGACGACTGTTTTTT | CASSLAGDRRLFF | TRBJ1-4 | once | TRBV5-4 | .
TGTGCCAGTAACGGACTAGCGGGACTCGGGGAGCTGTTTTTT | CASNGLAGLGELFF | TRBJ2-2 | . | TRBV19 | TRBD2
TGCGCCAGCAGCCAAGGTATAGCCAGAGGGACAGATACGCAGTATTTT | CASSQGIARGTDTQYF | TRBJ2-3 | . | TRBV4-3 | .
TGTGCCAGCAGCCCTCGTTTTGTGACGGACTCCTACGAGCAGTACTTC | CASSPRFVTDSYEQYF | TRBJ2-7 | few | TRBV9 | .
TGTGCCTGGAGTGTACAAAGTGAGCAGTTCTTC | CAWSVQSEQFF | TRBJ2-1 | . | TRBV30 | .
TGTGCCAGCAGCCCTGGGGGGACCCAGTACTTC | CASSPGGTQYF | TRBJ2-5 | . | TRBV6-5 | .
TGTGCCAGCAGACGTACTAGCGGCCAAGAGACCCAGTACTTC | CASRRTSGQETQYF | TRBJ2-5 | few | TRBV6-1 | TRBD2
TGTGCCAGCAGTGTTCTGGGGGCCAACGTCCTGACTTTC | CASSVLGANVLTF | TRBJ2-6 | few | TRBV2 | .
TGTGCCAGCAGCGTCAAGTCTGGCACTGAAGCTTTCTTT | CASSVKSGTEAFF | TRBJ1-1 | . | TRBV9 | .
TGCGCCAGCAGCCAAGATAGGCAGAGATCAAACACTGAAGCTTTCTTT | CASSQDRQRSNTEAFF | TRBJ1-1 | few | TRBV4-1 | .
TGTGCCAGCAGTTACTCTGGGGGGCGTGAGCAGTTCTTC | CASSYSGGREQFF | TRBJ2-1 | once | TRBV6-5 | .
TGCGCCAGCAGCTTGGTACAAAGCTCCTACAATGAGCAGTTCTTC | CASSLVQSSYNEQFF | TRBJ2-1 | . | TRBV5-1 | .
TGTGCCAGCAGCTTTTACAGCTCCTACGAGCAGTACTTC | CASSFYSSYEQYF | TRBJ2-7 | . | TRBV7-9 | .
TGTGCCAGCAGCGCGACTAGCGGGAGTTTAGAGACCCAGTACTTC | CASSATSGSLETQYF | TRBJ2-5 | . | TRBV9 | TRBD2
TGTGCCAGCAGCTTGGGTACGGGGACTGAAGCTTTCTTT | CASSLGTGTEAFF | TRBJ1-1 | . | TRBV5-4 | .
TGTGCCAGCAGTTTAGGGCTAGCGGTATCCTACAATGAGCAGTTCTTC | CASSLGLAVSYNEQFF | TRBJ2-1 | few | TRBV27 | TRBD2
TGTGCCAGCAGCTCTAATCGTGGGGGCCCAGATCTCGGCTACACCTTC | CASSSNRGGPDLGYTF | TRBJ1-2 | once | TRBV9 | .
TGTGCCAGCTCGCCGGGACAGGGAGACGGGGAGCTGTTTTTT | CASSPGQGDGELFF | TRBJ2-2 | . | TRBV18 | TRBD1
TGCGCCAGCAGTGTCGGGTGGCCGAGCTACGAGCAGTACTTC | CASSVGWPSYEQYF | TRBJ2-7 | few | TRBV6-1 | .
TGTGCCAGCAGCGCCCGGCAGTCCACCGGGGAGCTGTTTTTT | CASSARQSTGELFF | TRBJ2-2 | once | TRBV7-2 | .
TGTGCCAGCAGCCACTCGAGGAACACCGGGGAGCTGTTTTTT | CASSHSRNTGELFF | TRBJ2-2 | . | TRBV7-9 | .
TGTGCCAGCTCACCCAACACCGGGGAGCTGTTTTTT | CASSPNTGELFF | TRBJ2-2 | . | TRBV18 | .
TGTGCCAGTAGTACAGGGGTTAACGAGCAGTACTTC | CASSTGVNEQYF | TRBJ2-7 | once | TRBV19 | .
TGTGCCAGCAGAAACAGGGGGCAGGAAAAACTGTTTTTT | CASRNRGQEKLFF | TRBJ1-4 | once | TRBV6-5 | TRBD1
TGTGCCAGCAAGGGGGGCACCAGCAATCAGCCCCAGCATTTT | CASKGGTSNQPQHF | TRBJ1-5 | . | TRBV6-1 | .
TGTGCCTCTACAGGCGGGAGGGCCGAGGGTGAGCAGTTCTTC | CASTGGRAEGEQFF | TRBJ2-1 | . | TRBV30 | TRBD2
TGTGCCAGCAGCTTGAATCTGTCCGGGAGGGAAAGGGAGCTGTTTTTT | CASSLNLSGRERELFF | TRBJ2-2 | . | TRBV7-2 | TRBD2
TGTGCCACCGAGGACAGGGGGTTCACCGGGGAGCTGTTTTTT | CATEDRGFTGELFF | TRBJ2-2 | . | TRBV6-1 | TRBD1
TGTGCCCCAAAGGGCGGGATCTCCTACAATGAGCAGTTCTTC | CAPKGGISYNEQFF | TRBJ2-1 | . | TRBV2 | .
TGTGCCAGCAGCACCCCTTCTAGCGGGGGACCATACCAAGAGACCCAGTACTTC | CASSTPSSGGPYQETQYF | TRBJ2-5 | once | TRBV7-9 | TRBD2
TGTGCCAGTAGTATAGGGTTGCAGGGGGTGAGGGATACGCAGTATTTT | CASSIGLQGVRDTQYF | TRBJ2-3 | . | TRBV19 | TRBD1
TGTGCCAGCAGCCAGGGGGGGGGCGTACCTCACGAGCAGTACTTC | CASSQGGGVPHEQYF | TRBJ2-7 | . | TRBV6-5 | .
TGTCCACACGGAACTAGCGGGAGGGCTGGCTCCTACAATGAGCAGTTCTTC | CPHGTSGRAGSYNEQFF | TRBJ2-1 | . | TRBV19 | TRBD2
TGTGCCAGCAGTGACTCTCCTGGCAATGAGCAGTTCTTC | CASSDSPGNEQFF | TRBJ2-1 | . | TRBV6-4 | .
TGTGCCAGCTCACCAGGGTCGGCTGGCAATCAGCCCCAGCATTTT | CASSPGSAGNQPQHF | TRBJ1-5 | . | TRBV18 | .
TGTGCCAGCTTGGACCTTGGGGGGACCCAGTACTTC | CASLDLGGTQYF | TRBJ2-5 | few | TRBV18 | .
TGTGCCAGCAGCCAAACAGGGGGAAGGGCAGATACGCAGTATTTT | CASSQTGGRADTQYF | TRBJ2-3 | . | TRBV7-3 | TRBD1
TGTGCCAGCAGCCGGGGACAGTTGAACACTGAAGCTTTCTTT | CASSRGQLNTEAFF | TRBJ1-1 | . | TRBV5-4 | TRBD1
TGTGCCAGTAGCCGCGCCGGGACAGATACTTCACCCCTCCACTTT | CASSRAGTDTSPLHF | TRBJ1-6 | . | TRBV19 | TRBD1
TGTGCCAGCAGTGAGGGCAGGGTAGGGTACGAAGCTTTCTTT | CASSEGRVGYEAFF | TRBJ1-1 | . | TRBV6-1 | .
TGCGCCAGCAGCCAAGATCTACGGGGGATAGCCAAAAACATTCAGTACTTC | CASSQDLRGIAKNIQYF | TRBJ2-4 | . | TRBV4-1 | .
TGTGCCAGCAGCGTAACGACAGGGTTGGGGGCTGAAGCTTTCTTT | CASSVTTGLGAEAFF | TRBJ1-1 | . | TRBV9 | TRBD1
TGTGCCAGCAGCCCCGGACAGGAGACTTTCTACGAGCAGTACTTC | CASSPGQETFYEQYF | TRBJ2-7 | . | TRBV7-7 | TRBD1
TGCGCCAGCAGCTTGACCAGGCCGGGCACTGAAGCTTTCTTT | CASSLTRPGTEAFF | TRBJ1-1 | . | TRBV5-1 | .
TGTGCCAGCAGCCCGGGACTAGAGGGAGGGACCCAGTACTTC | CASSPGLEGGTQYF | TRBJ2-5 | . | TRBV7-6 | TRBD2
TGTGCCAGCAGCATTACCGGGACAGGGTTGTACGAGCAGTACTTC | CASSITGTGLYEQYF | TRBJ2-7 | . | TRBV7-2 | TRBD1
TGTGCCTGGGGGGCGAACACTGAAGCTTTCTTT | CAWGANTEAFF | TRBJ1-1 | . | TRBV30 | .
TGTGCCTGGAGTAGGGGGACCGCCTCGCACGAGCAGTACTTC | CAWSRGTASHEQYF | TRBJ2-7 | once | TRBV30 | .
TGTGCCAGCAGCGCGCAGGGGGCTGCAACTAATGAAAAACTGTTTTTT | CASSAQGAATNEKLFF | TRBJ1-4 | . | TRBV9 | TRBD1
TGTGCCAGCAGCCCCGGGACTAGCGGGAGCCGTGAGCAGTACTTC | CASSPGTSGSREQYF | TRBJ2-7 | . | TRBV27 | TRBD2
TGTGCCAGCAGTGCGTTAGCTAGCGGGAGTCGGGAGCAGTACTTC | CASSALASGSREQYF | TRBJ2-7 | . | TRBV6-1 | TRBD2
TGTGCCAGCAGGGGAGACAGCCGCACAGATACGCAGTATTTT | CASRGDSRTDTQYF | TRBJ2-3 | . | TRBV2 | .
TGCAGCGTTGAAGCGAAGCGACAGGGTAACACCGGGGAGCTGTTTTTT | CSVEAKRQGNTGELFF | TRBJ2-2 | . | TRBV29-1 | TRBD1
TGTGCCAGCAACGCCCGGGACACCCACAATGAGCAGTTCTTC | CASNARDTHNEQFF | TRBJ2-1 | . | TRBV28 | .